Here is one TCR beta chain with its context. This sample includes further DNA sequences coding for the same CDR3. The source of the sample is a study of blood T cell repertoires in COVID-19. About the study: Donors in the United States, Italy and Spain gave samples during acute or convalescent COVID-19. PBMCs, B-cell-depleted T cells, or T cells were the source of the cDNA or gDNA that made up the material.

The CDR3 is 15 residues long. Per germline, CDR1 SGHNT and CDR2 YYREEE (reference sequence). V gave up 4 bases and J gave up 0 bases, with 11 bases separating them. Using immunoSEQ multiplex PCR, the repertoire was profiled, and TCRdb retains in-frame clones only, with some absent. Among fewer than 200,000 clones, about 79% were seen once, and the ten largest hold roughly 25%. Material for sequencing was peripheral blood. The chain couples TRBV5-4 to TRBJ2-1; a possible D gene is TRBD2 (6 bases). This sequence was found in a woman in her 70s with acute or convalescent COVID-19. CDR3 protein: CASSRDSSSYNEQFF. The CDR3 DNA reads TGTGCCAGCAGCAGGGACTCCAGCTCCTACAATGAGCAGTTCTTC.